This T cell receptor beta chain appears in the sequencing data of a study of control samples from healthy donors and cancer patients. V was pared by 5 bases and J by 4 bases, with 9 bases between. Germline V CDR1 and CDR2: DFQATT, SNEGSKA (reference sequence). The CDR3 is 11 residues long. The protocol was immunoSEQ multiplex PCR, while the TCRdb copy is restricted to in-frame clones and leaves out a portion. The sample contains 120,000 or so clones, 91% of which appear only once. This sequence originates from a woman in her late teens or twenties in good health. The chain has TRBV20-1 and TRBJ2-7, with D perhaps matching TRBD1 (6 bases). The specimen sequenced was blood. CDR3 coding DNA: TGCAGTGCTCATGACAGGTACGAGCAGTACTTC. Translated, it gives CSAHDRYEQYF.